Below are 19 T cell receptor beta chains sequenced from a single sample in a study of CD8 T cells in ankylosing spondylitis. TCRdb redid the calling of the 5' RACE reads with MiXCR, one entry per CDR3 protein. The data contain hundreds of thousands of distinct CDR3 sequences, 30% to 35% of them singletons. The sample was blood, either unsorted or a sorted T cell fraction (not recorded which). Every receptor here comes from a male donor with ankylosing spondylitis or in good health (not recorded which).

The chain recombines TRBV4-1 with TRBJ2-3; 9 bases align to TRBD1. Per germline, CDR1 MGHRA and CDR2 YSYEKL. V was clipped by 3 bases and J by 2 bases; unmatched bases: 3. CDR3 length: 15 residues. The CDR3 bases are TGCGCCAGCAGCCAGGCACAGGGGGCCACAGATACGCAGTATTTT. Encoded protein: CASSQAQGATDTQYF.

The CDR3 nucleotides read TGTGCCACCAGTGATGGACAGTATACAGATACGCAGTATTTT. As protein: CATSDGQYTDTQYF. This chain joins TRBV24-1 and TRBJ2-3; D possibly corresponds to TRBD1 (6 bases). The CDR3 totals 14 residues. Germline values: CDR1 KGHDR, CDR2 SFDVKD. Deletions cut 3 bases from V and 3 bases from J, with 9 bases between.

This sequence joins TRBV5-6 and TRBJ2-1; D might be TRBD2 (7 bases). This CDR3 has 15 residues. The ends were cut back, 0 bases at V and 7 bases at J, with 14 bases in the middle. Germline CDR1 is SGHDT and CDR2 is YYEEEE. The CDR3 region is CASSLVGGAGNEQFF. CDR3 DNA sequence: TGTGCCAGCAGCTTGGTAGGGGGGGCGGGGAATGAGCAGTTCTTC. Supplemented by reference TRBV5-6 and TRBJ2-1, the full variable domain reads DAGVTQSPTHLIKTRGQQVTLRCSPKSGHDTVSWYQQALGQGPQFIFQYYEEEERQRGNFPDRFSGHQFPNYSSELNVNALLLGDSALYLCASSLVGGAGNEQFFGPGTRLTVL.

This clonotype has ten or more counts. The rearrangement joins TRBV3-1 to TRBJ2-3, with no clear D. Germline CDR1 is LGHDT and CDR2 is YNNKEL (reference sequence). This CDR3 is built from 12 residues. The V gene lost 6 bases and the J gene lost 3 bases, with 7 bases spanning the gap. The CDR3 DNA is TGTGCCAGCAGTCGTCGGACAGATACGCAGTATTTT. This translates into CASSRRTDTQYF.

The chain employs TRBV12-3 or TRBV12-4 and TRBJ2-2, with 10 bases identical to TRBD1. Trimming cost V 5 bases and J 7 bases; bases outside gene matches: 4. The CDR3 has 14 residues. The CDR3 DNA reads as TGTGCCAGCAGTCCGGGACAGGGGATCGGGGAGCTGTTTTTT. This sequence encodes CASSPGQGIGELFF.

This sequence joins TRBV20-1 and TRBJ2-2; D tentatively reads TRBD1 or TRBD2 (6 bases each). Germline lookup yields CDR1 DFQATT and CDR2 SNEGSKA (reference sequence). The V gene lost 0 bases and the J gene lost 4 bases, with 12 bases spanning the gap. The length of the CDR3 is 15 residues. CDR3 protein: CSARDLRGATGELFF. CDR3 coding DNA: TGCAGTGCTAGAGATCTTAGGGGGGCCACCGGGGAGCTGTTTTTT.

This clonotype was detected only once. The chain has TRBV5-1 and TRBJ2-3; 13 bases line up with TRBD2. This CDR3 comprises 17 residues. Germline CDR1 and CDR2: SGHRS and YFSETQ. Unmatched junction bases numbered 5, after V lost 4 bases and J lost 0 bases. The CDR3 reads CASSKTSGGTSTDTQYF. As DNA, the CDR3 is TGCGCCAGCAGCAAGACTAGCGGGGGGACTAGCACAGATACGCAGTATTTT. The full variable domain, completed using reference TRBV5-1 and TRBJ2-3, is KAGVTQTPRYLIKTRGQQVTLSCSPISGHRSVSWYQQTPGQGLQFLFEYFSETQRNKGNFPGRFSGRQFSNSRSEMNVSTLELGDSALYLCASSKTSGGTSTDTQYFGPGTRLTVL.

Ten or more counts support this clonotype. The chain combines TRBV10-3 with TRBJ2-5; D is uncertain. Trimming took off 6 bases at V and 9 bases at J, with 11 bases between the two ends. CDR1 is ENHRY, CDR2 SYGVKD, per germline. The CDR3 sequence is 11 residues long. The CDR3 bases are TGTGCCATCAGAACCGAGTGGGCCCAGTACTTC. Its translation: CAIRTEWAQYF.

This clonotype was observed a handful of times. The rearrangement uses TRBV6-5 and TRBJ2-5, with D maybe TRBD2 (5 bases). Per the germline V gene, CDR1 is MNHEY and CDR2 is SVGAGI. CDR3 size: 15 residues. The V end was cut by 2 bases, the J end by 5 bases, with 15 bases between. Here the CDR3 reads CASSYGYSGAETQYF. Written as DNA, the CDR3 is TGTGCCAGCAGTTACGGGTACAGCGGAGCGGAGACCCAGTACTTC.

This clonotype was counted between two and nine times. The V call is TRBV10-3, the J call TRBJ2-3, with TRBD2 matching 7 bases. CDR3 size: 15 residues. V lost 6 bases to trimming and J lost 2 bases; unmatched junction nucleotides: 8. CDR1 and CDR2 from the germline V gene are ENHRY and SYGVKD. This CDR3 is CAISDWREFTDTQYF. Written as DNA, the CDR3 is TGTGCCATCAGCGACTGGCGGGAGTTCACAGATACGCAGTATTTT.

This clonotype was counted a few times. This sequence joins TRBV12-3 or TRBV12-4 and TRBJ2-3; D not resolved. V lost 3 bases and J lost 3, with 13 bases in between. This CDR3 is 15 amino acids long. The CDR3 DNA reads as TGTGCCAGCAGTTTTCGGCCAGGTTGGACAGATACGCAGTATTTT. Protein product: CASSFRPGWTDTQYF.

This clonotype was counted between two and nine times. The rearrangement links TRBV27 to TRBJ2-7; no clear D. The CDR3 covers 14 residues. Germline assignment: CDR1 MNHEY and CDR2 SMNVEV (reference sequence). V dropped 5 bases and J dropped 2 bases, with 13 bases sitting between them. DNA for the CDR3: TGTGCCAGCAGTCCAAGTGGCATGCCCTACGAGCAGTACTTC. It encodes CASSPSGMPYEQYF.

The chain has TRBV7-9 and TRBJ2-3; D is unclear. CDR1 and CDR2 (germline): SEHNR, FQNEAQ (reference sequence). This CDR3 has 12 amino acids. The germline V and J ends were trimmed by 5 bases and 6 bases, with 9 bases remaining between them. CDR3 sequence reads: CASSLPLDTQYF. The CDR3 DNA is TGTGCCAGCAGCCTCCCCTTGGATACGCAGTATTTT.

J is TRBJ1-4 and V is TRBV18, with D possibly TRBD1 on 6 matching bases. In germline, CDR1 is KGHSH, CDR2 LQKENI. CDR3 length equals 15 residues. Trimming stripped 3 bases from V and 1 base from J, with 9 bases between. The CDR3 loop reads CASSPGHVTNEKLFF. For the CDR3, the DNA is TGTGCCAGCTCACCGGGACACGTAACTAATGAAAAACTGTTTTTT.

This clonotype was counted between two and nine times. V gene TRBV7-6 combines with J gene TRBJ2-1, with 7 positions matching TRBD1. CDR3 size: 15 residues. Looked up from germline, CDR1 is SGHVS and CDR2 is FNYEAQ. Germline trimming cut 2 bases from V and 2 bases from J; bases unmatched to any gene: 3. The CDR3 region is CASSLITGAYNEQFF. The CDR3 coding sequence is TGTGCCAGCAGCTTAATTACAGGGGCCTACAATGAGCAGTTCTTC.

This clonotype was picked up a small number of times. In DNA, the CDR3 is TGTGCCAGCAGCGCCGGGACAGGGAATCAGCCCCAGCATTTT. Protein: CASSAGTGNQPQHF. The chain uses TRBV12-3 or TRBV12-4 and TRBJ1-5; 9 bases are a match to TRBD1. This CDR3 spans 14 amino acids. Trimming at V came to 6 bases and at J to 4 bases, leaving 4 bases not matched to a gene.

This clonotype was detected a few times. The rearrangement joins TRBV20-1 to TRBJ1-1; D is possibly TRBD1 (5 bases). Trimming cost V 3 bases and J 4 bases, with 15 bases left between them. In germline, CDR1 is DFQATT, CDR2 SNEGSKA (reference sequence). The CDR3 extends over 14 amino acids. The CDR3 coding sequence is TGCAGTGCTAGGGGGGAGGGGCATACCACTGAAGCTTTCTTT. Its protein product is CSARGEGHTTEAFF.

This clonotype was seen at least ten times. Here the CDR3 DNA reads TGTGCCAGCAGCTTAGAGACAGATACGCAGTATTTT. It codes for CASSLETDTQYF. This chain uses TRBV5-6 with TRBJ2-3, with no clear D. The V end lost 2 bases, the J end lost 3 bases, and 4 bases lay between the germline ends. The CDR3 consists of 12 residues. The germline gives CDR1 SGHDT, CDR2 YYEEEE.

The rearrangement joins TRBV28 to TRBJ2-7; 7 bases map to TRBD1. Trimming took 5 bases from V and 4 from J; bases not matched to a gene: 5. The CDR3 totals 13 residues. The germline gives CDR1 MDHEN, CDR2 SYDVKM. Here the CDR3 reads CASSVGDRYEQYF. In DNA form, the CDR3 reads TGTGCCAGCAGTGTTGGGGACAGATACGAGCAGTACTTC. The whole variable domain, filled in from reference TRBV28 and TRBJ2-7, reads DVKVTQSSRYLVKRTGEKVFLECVQDMDHENMFWYRQDPGLGLRLIYFSYDVKMKEKGDIPEGYSVSREKKERFSLILESASTNQTSMYLCASSVGDRYEQYFGPGTRLTVT.